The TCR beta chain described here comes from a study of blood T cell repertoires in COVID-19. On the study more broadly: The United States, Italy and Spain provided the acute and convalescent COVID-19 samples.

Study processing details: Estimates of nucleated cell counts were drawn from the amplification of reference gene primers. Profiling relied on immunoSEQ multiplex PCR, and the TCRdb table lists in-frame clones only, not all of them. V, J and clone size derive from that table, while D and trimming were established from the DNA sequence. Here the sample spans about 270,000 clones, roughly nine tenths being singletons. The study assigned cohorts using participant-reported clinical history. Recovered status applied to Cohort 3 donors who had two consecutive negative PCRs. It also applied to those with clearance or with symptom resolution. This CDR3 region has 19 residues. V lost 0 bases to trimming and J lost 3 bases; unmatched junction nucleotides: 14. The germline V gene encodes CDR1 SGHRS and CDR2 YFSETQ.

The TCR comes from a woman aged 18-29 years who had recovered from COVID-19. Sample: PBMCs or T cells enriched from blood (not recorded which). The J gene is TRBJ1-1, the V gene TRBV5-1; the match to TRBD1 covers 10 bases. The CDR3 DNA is TGCGCCAGCAGCTTGGGACAGACAGGGGGCTTATTGGGTGACACTGAAGCTTTCTTT. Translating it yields CASSLGQTGGLLGDTEAFF.